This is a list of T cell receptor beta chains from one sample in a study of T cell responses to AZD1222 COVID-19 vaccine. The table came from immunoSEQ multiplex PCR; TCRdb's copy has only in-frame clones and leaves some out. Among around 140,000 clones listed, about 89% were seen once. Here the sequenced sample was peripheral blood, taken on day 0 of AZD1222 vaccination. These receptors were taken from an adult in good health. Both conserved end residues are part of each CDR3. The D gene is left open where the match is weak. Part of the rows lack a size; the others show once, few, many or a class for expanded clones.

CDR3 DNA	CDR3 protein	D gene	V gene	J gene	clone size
TGCGCCAGCAGCTCAAAGCGCCTGGACATTTTGAACACTGAAGCTTTCTTT	CASSSKRLDILNTEAFF	.	TRBV5-1	TRBJ1-1	.
TGTGCCAGCAGCCAAGCCGCGAACACTGAAGCTTTCTTT	CASSQAANTEAFF	.	TRBV3-1/TRBV3-2	TRBJ1-1	.
TGTGCCAGCAGTGAGGAGAGGCTTAGAACTGAAGCTTTCTTT	CASSEERLRTEAFF	.	TRBV2	TRBJ1-1	.
TGTGCCAGTAGTATTAACCTTAGCAATCAGCCCCAGCATTTT	CASSINLSNQPQHF	.	TRBV19	TRBJ1-5	.
TGTGCCAGCTCACACGACAGGAACTATGGCTACACCTTC	CASSHDRNYGYTF	.	TRBV18	TRBJ1-2	.
TGTGCCAACCCAAGGGCAGTTTTGTTGTCAGGTTACGAGCAGTACTTC	CANPRAVLLSGYEQYF	.	TRBV21-1	TRBJ2-7	.
TGTGCCAGCAGCGTGGGGGACAGGGGGAATGAAAAACTGTTTTTT	CASSVGDRGNEKLFF	TRBD1	TRBV9	TRBJ1-4	.
TGTGCCAGCAGTTTATTCTTGGGCGACAAATTTCTTGGTTCACCCCTCCACTTT	CASSLFLGDKFLGSPLHF	.	TRBV28	TRBJ1-6	.
TGTGCCAGCAGTGAAGTGAGGGCCGGCAATGGTGAGCAGTTCTTC	CASSEVRAGNGEQFF	.	TRBV2	TRBJ2-1	.
TGTGCCAGCAGCTTAGTTCCCAGGGGGGGGACTGAAGCTTTCTTT	CASSLVPRGGTEAFF	TRBD1	TRBV7-2	TRBJ1-1	.
TGCGCCAGCAGCCGTTATGGCAGCGGGAGTTCCTACAATGAGCAGTTCTTC	CASSRYGSGSSYNEQFF	TRBD2	TRBV5-1	TRBJ2-1	.
TGTGCCAGTAGCCCCGGACAGAACTATGGCTACACCTTC	CASSPGQNYGYTF	.	TRBV19	TRBJ1-2	.
TGTGCCAGCGGGAGCAGGGTTTACAATGAGCAGTTCTTC	CASGSRVYNEQFF	.	TRBV27	TRBJ2-1	.
TGTGCCAGCAGCCAAGACTATCCGGATTGTGGGGGCATGTATCAGCCCCAGCATTTT	CASSQDYPDCGGMYQPQHF	.	TRBV3-1/TRBV3-2	TRBJ1-5	.
TGTGCCAGCAGTGCGCCCTCGACTCCATACGAGCAGTACTTC	CASSAPSTPYEQYF	.	TRBV28	TRBJ2-7	.
TGTGCCAGTAGTCAGGGCACAGGGCCAGGTCAGCCCCAGCATTTT	CASSQGTGPGQPQHF	.	TRBV19	TRBJ1-5	.
TGTGCCAGTAGTATGGGCAGGGGGATCGATGGCTACACCTTC	CASSMGRGIDGYTF	TRBD1	TRBV19	TRBJ1-2	.
TGTGCCAGCAGCCCTTCTCGAGAGACCCAGTACTTC	CASSPSRETQYF	.	TRBV11-2	TRBJ2-5	.
TGTGCCAGCAGTGAAAGGGGATCACCCCTCCACTTT	CASSERGSPLHF	.	TRBV25-1	TRBJ1-6	.
TGTGCCTGGTCTGCGGGGGGCCGAAGTCAGCCCCAGCATTTT	CAWSAGGRSQPQHF	.	TRBV30	TRBJ1-5	.
TGTGCCAGCAGTGAATCCGCAGGGACGATCTATGGCTACACCTTC	CASSESAGTIYGYTF	.	TRBV25-1	TRBJ1-2	.
TGCGCCAGCAGCCAATCGCTAGCGGGCAGCACAGATACGCAGTATTTT	CASSQSLAGSTDTQYF	TRBD2	TRBV4-3	TRBJ2-3	.
TGTGCCAGCAGCCCCACCGAGGGGGCGTTACCAAACACTGAAGCTTTCTTT	CASSPTEGALPNTEAFF	TRBD1	TRBV7-8	TRBJ1-1	.
TGTGCCAGCAGGAAACTCATCGGGGGATATGAAAAACTGTTTTTT	CASRKLIGGYEKLFF	.	TRBV27	TRBJ1-4	.
TGTGCCAGCAGCTTGGGTCAGGGTCAGGGGGAGACCCAGTACTTC	CASSLGQGQGETQYF	.	TRBV5-4	TRBJ2-5	.
TGTGCCACCAGCAGAGATCGCAGGTCGGGTGAAGCTTTCTTT	CATSRDRRSGEAFF	.	TRBV15	TRBJ1-1	.
TGTGCCAGTAGTAGCGGGACACCCAGCAATCAGCCCCAGCATTTT	CASSSGTPSNQPQHF	.	TRBV19	TRBJ1-5	.
TGTGCCAGCAGCGGGATCAGCACAGATACGCAGTATTTT	CASSGISTDTQYF	.	TRBV25-1	TRBJ2-3	.
TGTGCCAGCAGCCAACTGGGGACCAGCTCCTACAATGAGCAGTTCTTC	CASSQLGTSSYNEQFF	.	TRBV3-1/TRBV3-2	TRBJ2-1	.
TGTGCCAGCAAGAGGGGAGGTCAGATCGCTGAAGCTTTCTTT	CASKRGGQIAEAFF	.	TRBV2	TRBJ1-1	.
TGTGCTAGCAGCCCAGGGACAGGGGGGTCCTACGAGCAGTACTTC	CASSPGTGGSYEQYF	TRBD1	TRBV7-7	TRBJ2-7	.
TGTGCCAGCTCGAGACTAGCGAGCACAGATACGCAGTATTTT	CASSRLASTDTQYF	TRBD2	TRBV18	TRBJ2-3	few
TGTGCCAGCTCACACGGAGGGAATTCACCCCTCCACTTT	CASSHGGNSPLHF	.	TRBV18	TRBJ1-6	.
TGCGCCAGCAGCTGGCGTGGTGCTGAGCAGTTCTTC	CASSWRGAEQFF	.	TRBV5-1	TRBJ2-1	.
TGTGCTAGTGGTTTCGGGGGAAACTATGGCTACACCTTC	CASGFGGNYGYTF	.	TRBV12-5	TRBJ1-2	.
TGTGCCATCAGAACCGGGGGGAACACTGAAGCTTTCTTT	CAIRTGGNTEAFF	.	TRBV10-3	TRBJ1-1	once
TGTGCCAGTAGTATCTCTCTAGCGGGAGGGCCAATCGAGCAGTACTTC	CASSISLAGGPIEQYF	TRBD2	TRBV19	TRBJ2-7	.
TGTGCCAGCAGCCCCTCCGGCTATGGCTACACCTTC	CASSPSGYGYTF	.	TRBV6-2/TRBV6-3	TRBJ1-2	.
TGCGCCAGCAGCTATGGAGGAATGAGTCAGGGTTCGGGGGAAAAACTGTTTTTT	CASSYGGMSQGSGEKLFF	.	TRBV5-1	TRBJ1-4	.
TGTGCCACCGGACCGGGGCGGAGGGGGAATTCACCCCTCCACTTT	CATGPGRRGNSPLHF	.	TRBV6-6	TRBJ1-6	.
TGTGCCAGCAGTGAAACCCCGGGGGCGCGGTCACCCCTCCACTTT	CASSETPGARSPLHF	.	TRBV6-1	TRBJ1-6	.
TGCGCCAGCAGAACAGGGAACACTGAAGCTTTCTTT	CASRTGNTEAFF	.	TRBV5-1	TRBJ1-1	.
TGTGCCAGCAGCCGGGGACAGGGGACTGGAAACACCATATATTTT	CASSRGQGTGNTIYF	TRBD1	TRBV3-1/TRBV3-2	TRBJ1-3	.
TGTGCCAGCAGTGATCACGCGGGGCGGACCGGGGAGCTGTTTTTT	CASSDHAGRTGELFF	.	TRBV25-1	TRBJ2-2	.
TGTGCCAGCAGCCAAGATTGGGGGGTCGGCGACGAGCAGTACTTC	CASSQDWGVGDEQYF	.	TRBV3-1/TRBV3-2	TRBJ2-7	.
TGTGCCAGCAGCTCGCCACAGGGGGCTTTCTATGGCTACACCTTC	CASSSPQGAFYGYTF	TRBD1	TRBV7-8	TRBJ1-2	.
TGTGCCACCAGCAGAGGACCCACTGGTTCCTACGAGCAGTACTTC	CATSRGPTGSYEQYF	.	TRBV15	TRBJ2-7	.
TGTGCCAGCAGCTACCGACAGGGACTCCAAGAGACCCAGTACTTC	CASSYRQGLQETQYF	.	TRBV28	TRBJ2-5	.
TGTGCCAGCAGCCTCTTCCGGACCCTAGGATACGGGGAGCTGTTTTTT	CASSLFRTLGYGELFF	.	TRBV7-8	TRBJ2-2	.
TGTGCCAGCTCACCACCAGTCAATAGGGATGGCTACACCTTC	CASSPPVNRDGYTF	.	TRBV18	TRBJ1-2	.
TGTGCCAGCAGTTTAGACAATTTCTATGGCTACACCTTC	CASSLDNFYGYTF	.	TRBV28	TRBJ1-2	.
TGTGCCAGCAGTTTAATGACCGGGAGGGCCTACGAGCAGTACTTC	CASSLMTGRAYEQYF	TRBD2	TRBV27	TRBJ2-7	.
TGTGCCAGCTCGCCTTTACCTCAGAGCGCTAGCACAGATACGCAGTATTTT	CASSPLPQSASTDTQYF	.	TRBV18	TRBJ2-3	.
TGTGCCAGCAGCTCCAACCTCGGGACTAGCGGGAGGGACACAGATACGCAGTATTTT	CASSSNLGTSGRDTDTQYF	TRBD2	TRBV7-2	TRBJ2-3	.
TGTGCCAGCAGTTTCGGACAGACTATAACCGGGGAGCTGTTTTTT	CASSFGQTITGELFF	.	TRBV6-5	TRBJ2-2	.
TGTGCCAGCAGCCTGGATGGGCCCAATCAGCCCCAGCATTTT	CASSLDGPNQPQHF	.	TRBV5-6	TRBJ1-5	medium-sized
TGTGCCAGCAGCCAAGGGGGCTGGACGTCGAACACCGGGGAGCTGTTTTTT	CASSQGGWTSNTGELFF	.	TRBV3-1/TRBV3-2	TRBJ2-2	.